These 27 T cell receptor beta chains share one sample of origin, sequenced in a study of post-analysis software for immune sequencing data. Points from the study as a whole: Compared with controls, patients had more of five TRBV segments, including TRBV5-6, TRBV5-1 and TRBV20-1.

The antigens for these receptors are not known. Prepared libraries of TCR beta cDNA carried unique molecular identifiers. MiXCR, run by TCRdb on the PCR reads, gives a single entry per CDR3 protein. The sample holds 740,000 or so distinct CDR3 sequences, about 53% seen once. Sequencing was carried out using blood. These receptors all come from a girl aged 5-17 years with multiple sclerosis.

The chain employs TRBV29-1 and TRBJ1-2; D gene uncertain. This CDR3 is 13 amino acids long. From germline, CDR1 is SQVTM and CDR2 ANQGSEA. V dropped 1 base and J dropped 1 base, with 7 bases sitting between them. CDR3 amino acids: CSVEGDLNYGYTF. The CDR3 region has the DNA TGCAGCGTTGAAGGAGACCTTAACTATGGCTACACCTTC.

The gene calls are TRBV20-1 and TRBJ2-1; possible D gene TRBD2, 7 bases. Per the germline V gene, CDR1 is DFQATT and CDR2 is SNEGSKA (reference sequence). The CDR3 has 15 amino acids. V lost 0 bases and J lost 4, with 13 bases in between. The CDR3 DNA reads TGCAGTGCTAGAGATGGGAGGGGGGGTTACAATGAGCAGTTCTTC. This translates into CSARDGRGGYNEQFF.

The V and J genes are TRBV7-9 and TRBJ1-4; D is possibly TRBD1 (5 bases). The germline V and J ends were trimmed by 1 base and 5 bases, with 11 bases remaining between them. This CDR3 spans 15 amino acids. Germline values: CDR1 SEHNR, CDR2 FQNEAQ (reference sequence). The CDR3 loop is CASSLDGGGNEKLFF. For the CDR3, the DNA is TGTGCCAGCAGCTTAGATGGCGGGGGAAATGAAAAACTGTTTTTT.

CDR3 region: CAIRTGTPGNTGELFF. CDR3 sequence (DNA): TGTGCCATCAGAACCGGGACTCCTGGGAACACCGGGGAGCTGTTTTTT. The rearrangement uses TRBV10-3 and TRBJ2-2; possibly TRBD2 for D (6 bases). Germline V lookup: CDR1 ENHRY, CDR2 SYGVKD. The CDR3 runs to 16 residues. The V gene lost 6 bases and the J gene lost 1 base, with 15 bases spanning the gap.

The chain is built from TRBV29-1 and TRBJ2-3; TRBD1 aligns across 9 bases. V trimming: 5 bases; J trimming: 3 bases; junction bases outside the gene matches: 3. This CDR3 spans 13 amino acids. Germline V lookup: CDR1 SQVTM, CDR2 ANQGSEA. CDR3 nucleotide sequence: TGCAGCGTTTACAGGGGGCCGACAGATACGCAGTATTTT. Its translation is CSVYRGPTDTQYF.

Only a few counts were recorded for this clonotype. The chain links TRBV15 to TRBJ2-5, with no clear D. The CDR3 is made up of 15 amino acids. The germline gives CDR1 LNHNV, CDR2 YYDKDF (reference sequence). V was cut by 1 base and J by 2 bases, with 11 bases left in between. CDR3 bases: TGTGCCACCAGCAGAGCCGGTGTAGGGCAAGAGACCCAGTACTTC. This encodes CATSRAGVGQETQYF.

The chain combines TRBV20-1 with TRBJ2-5, with D tentatively TRBD1 or TRBD2 (6 bases each). The length of the CDR3 is 15 residues. Trimming shortened V by 1 base and J by 1 base, and 13 bases separated the two germline ends. Germline V gene data show CDR1 as DFQATT and CDR2 as SNEGSKA (reference sequence). CDR3: CSARGGLASQETQYF. CDR3 nucleotide sequence: TGCAGTGCTAGAGGGGGGCTAGCGAGCCAAGAGACCCAGTACTTC.

The V gene is TRBV12-3 or TRBV12-4, the J gene TRBJ2-5; D call uncertain. The germline V and J ends were trimmed by 7 bases and 5 bases, with 8 bases remaining between them. The CDR3 is 11 residues long. Here the CDR3 reads CASTEEETQYF. The DNA of the CDR3 is TGTGCCAGCACCGAGGAGGAGACCCAGTACTTC.

The V gene is TRBV12-3 or TRBV12-4, the J gene TRBJ2-4; D is unclear. The CDR3 is made up of 13 amino acids. Trimming stripped 3 bases from V and 0 bases from J, with 3 bases between. The CDR3 DNA reads as TGTGCCAGCAGTTTTTTAGCCAAAAACATTCAGTACTTC. Translated: CASSFLAKNIQYF.

V and J are TRBV5-1 and TRBJ2-7, with TRBD2 as a possible D gene (5 bases). Between the trimmed V and J ends, which lost 5 bases and 7 bases, there was a span of 13 bases. The CDR3 has 12 amino acids. The germline V gene has CDR1 SGHRS and CDR2 YFSETQ. Here the CDR3 DNA reads TGCGCCAGCAGTGTAGGATGGGAGGAGCAGTACTTC. It yields the protein CASSVGWEEQYF. The full variable domain, rest sourced from reference TRBV5-1 and TRBJ2-7, is KAGVTQTPRYLIKTRGQQVTLSCSPISGHRSVSWYQQTPGQGLQFLFEYFSETQRNKGNFPGRFSGRQFSNSRSEMNVSTLELGDSALYLCASSVGWEEQYFGPGTRLTVT.

The J gene is TRBJ2-1, the V gene TRBV5-1; 11 nucleotides align to TRBD2. V lost 3 bases to trimming and J lost 7 bases; unmatched junction nucleotides: 9. This CDR3 is 16 amino acids long. Per germline, CDR1 SGHRS and CDR2 YFSETQ. The CDR3 loop is CASSSGPGLAANEQFF. In DNA, the CDR3 is TGCGCCAGCAGCTCAGGACCGGGACTAGCGGCGAATGAGCAGTTCTTC.

This sequence joins TRBV4-1 and TRBJ2-6; D is undetermined. The V gene's germline CDR1 is MGHRA and CDR2 YSYEKL. The V and J ends lost 3 bases and 0 bases respectively, with 9 bases between them. This CDR3 has 16 residues. The DNA for the CDR3 is TGCGCCAGCAGCCATTCTCTTAGCTCTGGGGCCAACGTCCTGACTTTC. Amino acid sequence: CASSHSLSSGANVLTF.

The gene calls are TRBV4-1 and TRBJ2-1; TRBD2 agrees at 10 bases. CDR1 and CDR2 from the germline V gene are MGHRA and YSYEKL. Trimming took 1 base from V and 9 from J; bases not matched to a gene: 6. The CDR3 extends over 15 amino acids. The CDR3 region is CASSQGPRLAGEQFF. The CDR3 DNA reads TGCGCCAGCAGCCAAGGCCCGAGACTAGCGGGTGAGCAGTTCTTC.

This clonotype was detected a few times. V and J are TRBV6-1 and TRBJ2-7; 8 nucleotides align to TRBD2. Germline-derived CDR1 and CDR2 are MNHNS and SASEGT. CDR3 length equals 16 residues. The trim removed 4 bases at V and 4 bases at J, leaving 12 bases unmatched. The CDR3 spells CASSARGGSGRYEQYF. CDR3 coding DNA: TGTGCCAGCAGTGCCCGGGGAGGAAGCGGGAGATACGAGCAGTACTTC.

V and J are TRBV20-1 and TRBJ2-1; 10 bases agree with TRBD2. V was pared by 5 bases and J by 7 bases, with 11 bases of the junction left unmatched. The CDR3 length is 15 residues. The germline V gene has CDR1 DFQATT and CDR2 SNEGSKA (reference sequence). This chain's CDR3 is CSAPDGLAGVNEQFF. The DNA for the CDR3 is TGCAGTGCTCCCGACGGCCTAGCGGGAGTGAATGAGCAGTTCTTC.

This clonotype was seen only a few times. The chain carries TRBV20-1 and TRBJ2-7; TRBD1 is a possible D gene (6 bases). The length of the CDR3 is 15 residues. V lost 5 bases and J 3 bases, leaving 20 bases between the germline ends. Germline values: CDR1 DFQATT, CDR2 SNEGSKA (reference sequence). CDR3 loop: CSAYLLKQGLYEQYF. The CDR3 coding sequence is TGCAGTGCTTACCTTCTTAAACAGGGCCTCTACGAGCAGTACTTC.

The chain combines TRBV25-1 with TRBJ2-1; 10 nucleotides match TRBD2. This CDR3 is built from 16 residues. V lost 0 bases and J lost 4; bases outside the gene matches: 3. Germline V gene data show CDR1 as MGHDK and CDR2 as SYGVNS. The CDR3 DNA reads as TGTGCCAGCAGTGAATACTCTAGCGGGGGATACAATGAGCAGTTCTTC. Translated: CASSEYSSGGYNEQFF.

This clonotype was seen a few times. V gene TRBV29-1 combines with J gene TRBJ1-2, with 7 bases that match TRBD1. The CDR3 runs 12 residues. Germline-derived CDR1 and CDR2 are SQVTM and ANQGSEA. This chain's CDR3 is CSVEGTAYGYTF. CDR3 sequence (DNA): TGCAGTGTCGAAGGGACAGCCTATGGCTACACCTTC. The full variable domain, its missing parts supplied by reference TRBV29-1 and TRBJ1-2, is SAVISQKPSRDICQRGTSLTIQCQVDSQVTMMFWYRQQPGQSLTLIATANQGSEATYESGFVIDKFPISRPNLTFSTLTVSNMSPEDSSIYLCSVEGTAYGYTFGSGTRLTVV.

In this sample, this clonotype turned up a few times. Its ends do not fully match the called genes, so a read error is possible. V usage is TRBV15 and J usage is TRBJ2-3; unclear D gene. Germline assignment: CDR1 LNHNV and CDR2 YYDKDF (reference sequence). CDR3 length equals 11 residues. The CDR3 nucleotides read TGTGCCACCAGCGGAGAAGATACGCAGTATTTT. Its translation is CATSGEDTQYF.

The rearrangement links TRBV7-3 to TRBJ2-1, with 9 bases aligning to TRBD2. The trim removed 4 bases at V and 8 bases at J, leaving 6 bases unmatched. The CDR3 sequence is 14 residues long. Germline values: CDR1 SGHTA, CDR2 FQGTGA. In DNA form, the CDR3 reads TGTGCCAGCAGCTCGGGAGGGACTAGCCATGAGCAGTTCTTC. Protein sequence: CASSSGGTSHEQFF.

This clonotype was observed a few times. CDR3 amino acids: CASSFHGSSYEQYF. The CDR3 DNA reads as TGTGCCAGCAGCTTTCACGGATCCTCCTACGAGCAGTACTTC. The chain combines TRBV7-9 with TRBJ2-7; D not certain. The V gene's germline CDR1 is SEHNR and CDR2 FQNEAQ (reference sequence). The CDR3 is made up of 14 amino acids. V was pared by 3 bases and J by 0 bases, with 9 bases between.

The chain is built from TRBV6-5 and TRBJ1-2, with TRBD1 as a possible D gene (5 bases). Germline V gene data show CDR1 as MNHEY and CDR2 as SVGAGI. There are 13 residues in the CDR3. V was clipped by 8 bases and J by 0 bases, with 10 bases between them. The CDR3 nucleotides are TGTGCCAGCTTTGACAGAGCTAACTATGGCTACACCTTC. Residues: CASFDRANYGYTF.

The chain employs TRBV7-9 and TRBJ2-3, with 12 positions matching TRBD2. The V gene end was trimmed by 5 bases and the J gene end by 5 bases; junction bases not matched to a gene: 8. CDR1 SEHNR and CDR2 FQNEAQ come from the germline V gene (reference sequence). CDR3 length: 16 residues. CDR3 nucleotide sequence: TGTGCCAGCAGCGAGGGGACTAGCGGGTATCAAGATACGCAGTATTTT. Its translation is CASSEGTSGYQDTQYF.

The sample holds one count of this clonotype. V and J are TRBV12-3 or TRBV12-4 and TRBJ2-6, with 10 bases aligning to TRBD1. The CDR3 runs to 22 residues. Trimming took 4 bases from V and 3 from J; bases not matched to a gene: 21. The CDR3 protein is CASSSRLYAVRDRGDGANVLTF. The CDR3, as DNA: TGTGCCAGCAGTTCAAGGCTTTACGCGGTCCGGGACAGGGGAGATGGGGCCAACGTCCTGACTTTC.

A single count supports this clonotype. The chain has TRBV5-6 and TRBJ2-7; 9 bases are shared with TRBD1. The DNA end favors TRBJ2-5, so the J call may be wrong. Germline V CDR1 and CDR2: SGHDT, YYEEEE. The CDR3 extends over 16 amino acids. The CDR3 spells CASSLGDRDYFETQYF. The DNA for the CDR3 is TGTGCCAGCAGCTTGGGGGACAGGGACTACTTCGAGACCCAGTACTTC.

The chain joins TRBV20-1 to TRBJ2-1, with unresolved D. Germline V CDR1 and CDR2: DFQATT, SNEGSKA (reference sequence). V gave up 6 bases and J gave up 7 bases, with 10 bases separating them. The CDR3 is 11 residues long. Here the CDR3 DNA reads TGCAGTGCCGTCCGAGTGAATGAGCAGTTCTTC. As protein: CSAVRVNEQFF.

The CDR3 DNA follows: TGCGCCAGCAGCCAAGAACAGGACAGGGAAGGCTACGAGCAGTACTTC. Its protein is CASSQEQDREGYEQYF. This chain links TRBV4-1 with TRBJ2-5, with 8 bases matching TRBD1. The end of the DNA aligns better with TRBJ2-7, so the J call may be wrong. Germline V lookup: CDR1 MGHRA, CDR2 YSYEKL. CDR3 length: 16 residues.